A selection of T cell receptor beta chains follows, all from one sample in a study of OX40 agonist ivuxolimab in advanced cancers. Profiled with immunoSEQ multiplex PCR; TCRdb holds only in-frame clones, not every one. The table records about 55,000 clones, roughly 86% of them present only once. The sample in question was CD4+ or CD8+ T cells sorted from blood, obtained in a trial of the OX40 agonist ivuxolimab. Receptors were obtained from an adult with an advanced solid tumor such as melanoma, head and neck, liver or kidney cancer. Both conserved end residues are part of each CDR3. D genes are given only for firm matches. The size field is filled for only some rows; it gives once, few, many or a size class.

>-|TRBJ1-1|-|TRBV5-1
CASSLFTGTNTEAFF
TGCGCCAGCAGCTTGTTCACAGGGACAAACACTGAAGCTTTCTTT
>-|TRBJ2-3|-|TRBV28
CASSLEQGGADTQYF
TGTGCCAGCAGTTTAGAACAGGGCGGGGCAGATACGCAGTATTTT
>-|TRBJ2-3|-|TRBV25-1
CASSEGRAATDTQYF
TGTGCCAGCAGTGAGGGGCGGGCGGCCACAGATACGCAGTATTTT
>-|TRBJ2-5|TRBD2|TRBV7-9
CASSLVLAGDGETQYF
TGTGCCAGCAGCTTAGTTTTAGCGGGAGACGGCGAGACCCAGTACTTC
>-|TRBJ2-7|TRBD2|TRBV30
CASSGTTPGEQYF
TGTGCCTCCTCCGGGACTACTCCGGGGGAGCAGTACTTC
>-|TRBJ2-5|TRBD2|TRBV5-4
CASSDGPSGKETQYF
TGTGCCAGCAGCGACGGGCCTAGCGGGAAAGAGACCCAGTACTTC
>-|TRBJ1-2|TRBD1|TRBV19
CVSNPQGASYGYTF
TGTGTCAGTAATCCACAGGGGGCGAGCTATGGCTACACCTTC
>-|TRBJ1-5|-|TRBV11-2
CASSSSGNQPQHF
TGTGCCAGCAGTAGTTCCGGAAACCAGCCCCAGCATTTT
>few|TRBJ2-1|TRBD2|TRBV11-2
CASSPLLAGGRNEQFF
TGTGCCAGCAGCCCGCTGCTAGCGGGAGGGAGGAATGAGCAGTTCTTC
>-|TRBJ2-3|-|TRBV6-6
CASARRGVADTQYF
TGTGCCAGCGCCCGGCGGGGTGTGGCAGATACGCAGTATTTT
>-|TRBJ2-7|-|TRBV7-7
CASSPRPGPSSYEQYF
TGTGCTAGCAGCCCTCGTCCAGGGCCGAGCTCCTACGAGCAGTACTTC
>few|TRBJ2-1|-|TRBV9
CASSEQGGTGIIEQFF
TGTGCCAGCAGCGAACAAGGTGGGACTGGGATTATTGAGCAGTTCTTC
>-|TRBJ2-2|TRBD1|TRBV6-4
CASSLGTANTGELFF
TGTGCCAGCAGCTTAGGGACAGCGAACACCGGGGAGCTGTTTTTT
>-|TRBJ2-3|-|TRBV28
CASSFEGSLLDTQYF
TGTGCCAGCAGTTTCGAGGGGTCCCTTCTTGATACGCAGTATTTT
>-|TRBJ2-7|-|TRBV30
CAWSPSGTYEQYF
TGTGCCTGGAGCCCATCCGGGACCTACGAGCAGTACTTC
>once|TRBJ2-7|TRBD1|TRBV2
CASRQGAEEQYF
TGTGCCAGCAGACAGGGGGCTGAGGAGCAGTACTTC
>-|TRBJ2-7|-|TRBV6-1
CASSEAGWGLGPSEQYF
TGTGCCAGCAGTGAAGCAGGGTGGGGCCTCGGTCCCTCCGAGCAGTACTTC
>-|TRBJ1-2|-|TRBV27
CASSLIRGGEASLGYTF
TGTGCCAGCAGTTTAATCCGGGGGGGGGAAGCGTCCTTAGGCTACACCTTC
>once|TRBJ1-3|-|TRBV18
CASSPALAGTGNTIYF
TGTGCCAGCTCACCAGCACTAGCAGGCACTGGAAACACCATATATTTT
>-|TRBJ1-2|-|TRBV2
CASSVVLGYTF
TGTGCCAGCAGTGTGGTACTGGGCTACACCTTC
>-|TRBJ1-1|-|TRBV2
CASSEYGGGTEAFF
TGTGCCAGCAGTGAATATGGGGGCGGCACTGAAGCTTTCTTT
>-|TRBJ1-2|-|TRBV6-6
CASSYRGGYGYTF
TGTGCCAGCAGTTATCGGGGGGGCTATGGCTACACCTTC
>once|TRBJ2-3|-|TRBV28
CASSFAPRGTDTQYF
TGTGCCAGCAGCTTCGCTCCCCGCGGCACAGATACGCAGTATTTT
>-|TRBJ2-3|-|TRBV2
CASREGDTQYF
TGTGCCAGCAGGGAGGGAGATACGCAGTATTTT
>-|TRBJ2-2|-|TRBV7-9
CASSLTNTGELFF
TGTGCCAGCAGCTTAACTAACACCGGGGAGCTGTTTTTT
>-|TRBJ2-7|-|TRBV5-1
CASSPGGGGSYEQYF
TGCGCCAGCAGCCCCGGGGGCGGGGGCTCCTACGAGCAGTACTTC
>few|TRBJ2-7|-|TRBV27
CASSWDGSYEQYF
TGTGCCAGCAGTTGGGACGGCTCCTACGAGCAGTACTTC
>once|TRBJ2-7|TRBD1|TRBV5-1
CASSLGQGLYEQYF
TGCGCCAGCAGCCTGGGACAGGGGCTCTACGAGCAGTACTTC
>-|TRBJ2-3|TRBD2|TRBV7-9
CASSSGLAGGGTDTQYF
TGTGCCAGCAGCTCGGGACTAGCGGGAGGAGGGACAGATACGCAGTATTTT
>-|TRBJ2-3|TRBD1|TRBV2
CANTPTDRVRDTQYF
TGTGCCAACACACCCACGGACAGGGTTAGAGATACGCAGTATTTT
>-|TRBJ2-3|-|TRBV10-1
CASSENGILDTQYF
TGCGCCAGCAGTGAAAATGGGATATTGGATACGCAGTATTTT
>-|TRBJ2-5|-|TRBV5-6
CASSPYRYQETQYF
TGTGCCAGCAGCCCTTACAGGTACCAAGAGACCCAGTACTTC
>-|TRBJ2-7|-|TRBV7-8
CASSLVNSPYEQYF
TGTGCCAGCAGCTTAGTGAACAGTCCCTACGAGCAGTACTTC
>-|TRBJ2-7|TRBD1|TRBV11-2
CASSLERDRVHEQYF
TGTGCCAGCAGCTTAGAGAGGGACAGGGTCCACGAGCAGTACTTC
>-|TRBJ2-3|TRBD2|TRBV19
CASASGSPDTQYF
TGTGCCAGCGCAAGCGGGAGTCCCGATACGCAGTATTTT
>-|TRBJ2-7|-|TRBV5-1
CASQRGRGAEQYF
TGCGCCAGCCAGCGAGGGCGCGGGGCCGAGCAGTACTTC
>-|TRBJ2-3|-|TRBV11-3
CASSPGWGTDTQYF
TGTGCCAGCAGCCCAGGGTGGGGGACAGATACGCAGTATTTT
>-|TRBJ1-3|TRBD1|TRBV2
CASSEIPGGSGTIYF
TGTGCCAGCAGTGAGATTCCAGGGGGTAGTGGCACCATATATTTT
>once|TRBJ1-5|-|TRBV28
CASSLRRLNQPQHF
TGTGCCAGCAGTTTACGACGCCTCAATCAGCCCCAGCATTTT
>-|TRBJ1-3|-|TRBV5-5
CASSFSAGKKAGNTIYF
TGTGCCAGCAGCTTCTCCGCAGGGAAGAAGGCTGGAAACACCATATATTTT
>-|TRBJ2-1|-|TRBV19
CASSYGGGPFF
TGTGCCAGTAGCTACGGGGGAGGACCGTTCTTC
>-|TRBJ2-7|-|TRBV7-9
CASSLAAGRYEQYF
TGTGCCAGCAGCTTAGCTGCGGGACGCTACGAGCAGTACTTC
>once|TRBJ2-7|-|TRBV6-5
CASSYLSTGSSYEQYF
TGTGCCAGCAGTTATCTATCAACTGGTAGCTCCTACGAGCAGTACTTC
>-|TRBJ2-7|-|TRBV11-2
CASSDVAGSLEQYF
TGTGCCAGCAGCGACGTTGCAGGGTCCCTCGAGCAGTACTTC
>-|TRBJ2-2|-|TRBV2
CASRDFEGARDTGELFF
TGTGCCAGCAGAGACTTTGAAGGGGCGCGGGACACCGGGGAGCTGTTTTTT
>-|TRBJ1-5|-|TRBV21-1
CASSKAFAVGVINQPQHF
TGTGCCAGCAGCAAAGCTTTCGCGGTTGGCGTTATCAATCAGCCCCAGCATTTT
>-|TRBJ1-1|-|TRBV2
CASTRSGWGANTEAFF
TGTGCCAGCACGCGCAGTGGGTGGGGGGCAAACACTGAAGCTTTCTTT
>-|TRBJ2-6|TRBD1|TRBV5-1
CASSQGTGASGANVLTF
TGCGCCAGCAGCCAAGGGACAGGCGCCTCTGGGGCCAACGTCCTGACTTTC
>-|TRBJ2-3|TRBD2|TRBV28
CASSSSGPGANTQYF
TGTGCCAGCAGCTCTAGCGGGCCAGGGGCAAATACGCAGTATTTT
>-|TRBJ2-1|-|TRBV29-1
CSVEGIRQGRYNEQFF
TGCAGCGTTGAAGGGATACGGCAGGGGCGTTACAATGAGCAGTTCTTC
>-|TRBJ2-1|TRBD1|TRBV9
CASSARDRLSGDRSYNEQFF
TGTGCCAGCAGCGCGAGGGACAGGCTAAGCGGAGACCGCTCCTACAATGAGCAGTTCTTC